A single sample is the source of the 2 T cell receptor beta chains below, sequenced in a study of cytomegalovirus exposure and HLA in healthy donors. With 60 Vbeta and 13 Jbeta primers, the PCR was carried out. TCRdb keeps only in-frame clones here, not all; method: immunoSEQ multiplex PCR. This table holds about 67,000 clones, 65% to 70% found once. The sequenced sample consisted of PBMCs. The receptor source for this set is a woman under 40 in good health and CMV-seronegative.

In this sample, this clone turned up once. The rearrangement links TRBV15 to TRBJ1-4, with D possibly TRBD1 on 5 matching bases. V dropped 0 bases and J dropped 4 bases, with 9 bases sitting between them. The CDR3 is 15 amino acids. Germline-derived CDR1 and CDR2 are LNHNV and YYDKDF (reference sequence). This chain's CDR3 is CATSREGLLNEKLFF. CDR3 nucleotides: TGTGCCACCAGCAGAGAGGGGCTACTTAATGAAAAACTGTTTTTT.

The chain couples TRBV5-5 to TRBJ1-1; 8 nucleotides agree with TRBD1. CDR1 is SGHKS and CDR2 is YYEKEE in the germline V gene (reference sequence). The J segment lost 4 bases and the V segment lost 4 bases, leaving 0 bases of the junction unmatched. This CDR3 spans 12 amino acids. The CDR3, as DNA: TGTGCCAGCAGCCAGGGGGCCACTGAAGCTTTCTTT. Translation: CASSQGATEAFF.